The 7 T cell receptor beta chains given below trace back to one sample, sequenced in a study of identical twins. TCRdb called the 5' RACE reads again in MiXCR, with one record for every CDR3 protein. The sample records a few hundred thousand distinct CDR3 sequences, roughly 13% being singletons. The sample was also reused in another study, on yellow fever vaccine responses in identical twins.

The sequencing sample was made of memory (CD45RO+) T cells sorted from blood. The origin of the receptors is a woman younger than 30 in good health.

This chain links TRBV6-1 with TRBJ2-5; 9 positions agree with TRBD1. J gave up 3 bases and V 4 bases, and 6 bases lay outside the gene matches. The CDR3 totals 15 residues. CDR1 and CDR2 from the germline V gene are MNHNS and SASEGT. For the CDR3, the DNA is TGTGCCAGCAGTGGGACAGGGGTTCCCAAAGAGACCCAGTACTTC. It yields the protein CASSGTGVPKETQYF.

The chain carries TRBV7-3 and TRBJ2-2; TRBD1 aligns across 9 bases. V shed 5 bases, J shed 5 bases, and the junction held 6 bases outside the gene matches. Germline lookup yields CDR1 SGHTA and CDR2 FQGTGA. This CDR3 comprises 15 residues. The CDR3 bases are TGTGCCAGCAGCCCCCAGACAGGGGGGACCGGGGAGCTGTTTTTT. Protein: CASSPQTGGTGELFF.

The table lists this clonotype with a few counts. This chain links TRBV7-9 with TRBJ1-3; D not certain. The CDR3 sequence is 15 residues long. CDR1 and CDR2 (germline): SEHNR, FQNEAQ (reference sequence). Trimming pared 5 bases from V and 4 bases from J, leaving 15 bases between. CDR3 residues: CASSTDGGGGNTIYF. The DNA for the CDR3 is TGTGCCAGCAGCACCGACGGAGGAGGGGGAAACACCATATATTTT.

Points on this clonotype: At one end the junction does not follow the germline gene, possibly because of a read error. The gene calls are TRBV20-1 and TRBJ1-2, with 9 bases that match TRBD1. The length of the CDR3 is 14 residues. Germline V gives CDR1 DFQATT, CDR2 SNEGSKA (reference sequence). The CDR3: CSAPPGQGTYGYTF. CDR3 DNA: TGCAGTGCCCCCCCGGGACAGGGCACCTATGGCTATACCTTC.

V is TRBV7-8 and J is TRBJ1-1; TRBD1 aligns across 8 bases. Germline CDR1 reads SGHVS; CDR2 reads FQNEAQ. The CDR3 is 14 residues long. The junction had 7 bases not matched to a gene; V was cut back by 5 bases and J by 5 bases. CDR3 residues: CASSPGQGRTEAFF. The CDR3 DNA follows: TGTGCCAGCAGCCCTGGACAGGGAAGAACTGAAGCTTTCTTT.

The sample holds a few counts of this clonotype. The chain couples TRBV2 to TRBJ2-1; 8 bases are shared with TRBD1. Unmatched junction bases numbered 9, after V lost 6 bases and J lost 5 bases. CDR3 length: 15 residues. Germline V gives CDR1 SNHLY, CDR2 FYNNEI. CDR3 in amino acids: CASSPWTGSNNEQFF. The DNA for the CDR3 is TGTGCCAGCAGCCCATGGACAGGGTCTAACAATGAGCAGTTCTTC.

The chain uses TRBV9 and TRBJ2-3, with a tentative D call TRBD2 (6 bases). This CDR3 region has 14 residues. V lost 2 bases and J 5 bases, leaving 12 bases between the germline ends. CDR1 SGDLS and CDR2 YYNGEE come from the germline V gene. The CDR3 protein is CASSVEGMGDTQYF. CDR3 DNA: TGTGCCAGCAGCGTGGAGGGTATGGGAGATACGCAGTATTTT.